The present T cell receptor (beta chain) was sequenced within a study of T cells in Graves' hyperthyroidism and ophthalmopathy. The sample holds many counts of this clonotype. The CDR3 covers 13 residues. Germline V lookup: CDR1 SGHTA, CDR2 FQGNSA. V lost 2 bases to trimming and J lost 4 bases, with 6 bases between them. RNA transcripts were the template for amplifying TCR beta CDR3 regions. The primer set for the first-round RT-PCR of the TCR CDR3 was HTBI. In TCRdb, the multiplex PCR reads were re-called with MiXCR into one record per CDR3 protein. The table lists about 380,000 distinct CDR3 sequences, roughly 13% of them singletons.

The TCR was taken from a man younger than 45 with Graves' hyperthyroidism that later progressed to Graves' ophthalmopathy. Sequencing was done on a sample of blood. V gene TRBV7-2 combines with J gene TRBJ1-5, with no clear D. Here the CDR3 reads CASSLSKNQPQHF. The CDR3 DNA reads TGTGCCAGCAGCTTAAGCAAGAATCAGCCCCAGCATTTT.